Listed here are 22 T cell receptor beta chains from one sample, sequenced in a study of cytomegalovirus exposure and HLA in healthy donors. The PCR employed 60 Vbeta primers together with 13 Jbeta primers. Sequencing used immunoSEQ multiplex PCR; TCRdb keeps in-frame clones, though not all of them. In the table there are roughly 120,000 clones, 60% to 70% of which are singletons. Sequencing was carried out using PBMCs. The receptor set was obtained from a middle-aged woman in good health and CMV-seropositive.

This clone was seen a single time. The chain combines TRBV4-1 with TRBJ1-1; D ambiguous. V lost 1 base and J 7 bases, leaving 4 bases between the germline ends. Looked up from germline, CDR1 is MGHRA and CDR2 is YSYEKL. The CDR3 spans 11 residues. DNA for the CDR3: TGCGCCAGCAGCCAAGGTAATGAAGCTTTCTTT. This sequence encodes CASSQGNEAFF.

Comments on this clone: Other DNA sequences within the sample encode an identical CDR3. This chain uses TRBV6-4 with TRBJ2-1; 12 bases fit TRBD1. After removal of 4 bases from V and 7 bases from J, the junction contained 8 bases not matched to a gene. Germline V gene lookup returns CDR1 MRHNA and CDR2 SNTAGT. The CDR3 consists of 16 residues. The CDR3 reads CASSVGGTGGANEQFF. CDR3 DNA sequence: TGTGCCAGCAGTGTAGGAGGGACAGGGGGCGCGAATGAGCAGTTCTTC.

With respect to this clone: Different DNA sequences within this sample yield the same CDR3. The rearrangement joins TRBV18 to TRBJ1-5; tentatively, D is TRBD1 (5 bases). The CDR3 sequence is 15 residues long. The germline V gene has CDR1 KGHSH and CDR2 LQKENI. Between the trimmed V and J ends, which lost 3 bases and 0 bases, there was a span of 9 bases. CDR3 nucleotides: TGTGCCAGCTCACCGCAGGGTCATAGCAATCAGCCCCAGCATTTT. It specifies CASSPQGHSNQPQHF.

V gene TRBV5-1 combines with J gene TRBJ2-1; D is unresolved. Looked up from germline, CDR1 is SGHRS and CDR2 is YFSETQ. This CDR3 is 12 amino acids long. V lost 4 bases to trimming and J lost 6 bases, with 8 bases between them. The CDR3 sequence: CASSHPPNEQFF. The CDR3 coding sequence is TGCGCCAGCAGCCATCCCCCCAATGAGCAGTTCTTC.

As regards this clone: The sample carries other DNA sequences with the same CDR3. CDR3 loop: CASSIRGNQPQHF. The CDR3 DNA reads TGTGCCAGTAGTATACGCGGAAATCAGCCCCAGCATTTT. This chain joins TRBV19 and TRBJ1-5, with unresolved D. The CDR3 runs 13 residues. V lost 2 bases, J lost 4 bases, and 6 bases lay in between. Per the germline V gene, CDR1 is LNHDA and CDR2 is SQIVND (reference sequence).

This clone was seen more than once but under ten times. The chain has TRBV2 and TRBJ1-1; maybe TRBD1 (5 bases). The CDR3 has 14 amino acids. V was pared by 7 bases and J by 3 bases, with 15 bases between. CDR1 SNHLY and CDR2 FYNNEI come from the germline V gene. CDR3 sequence reads: CASKAETVYTEAFF. DNA for the CDR3: TGTGCCAGCAAGGCCGAGACAGTTTACACTGAAGCTTTCTTT.

This chain links TRBV19 with TRBJ2-7, with TRBD2 matching 14 bases. The V gene end was trimmed by 5 bases and the J gene end by 4 bases; junction bases not matched to a gene: 4. In germline, CDR1 is LNHDA, CDR2 SQIVND (reference sequence). This CDR3 is built from 15 residues. CDR3 in amino acids: CASSAGLAGGYEQYF. In DNA, the CDR3 is TGTGCCAGTAGTGCAGGACTAGCGGGAGGTTACGAGCAGTACTTC.

The J gene is TRBJ2-7, the V gene TRBV6-5; weak D call: TRBD1 (5 bases). The germline V and J ends were trimmed by 4 bases and 2 bases, with 9 bases remaining between them. The CDR3 totals 13 residues. Germline CDR1 MNHEY, CDR2 SVGAGI. DNA of the CDR3: TGTGCCAGCAGTTTGGGGCCTACCTACGAGCAGTACTTC. Translated, it gives CASSLGPTYEQYF.

Worth noting for this clone: The junction differs from germline at one of its ends, possibly a read error. The rearrangement links TRBV7-9 to TRBJ1-4; D might be TRBD1 (5 bases). Germline V gene sequence: CDR1 SEHNR, CDR2 FQNEAQ (reference sequence). This CDR3 has 15 residues. CDR3 in amino acids: CVSSPPGGTNEKLFF. CDR3 DNA: TGTGTCAGCAGCCCCCCGGGGGGGACTAATGAAAAACTGTTTTTT.

This chain uses TRBV7-8 with TRBJ2-1, with 9 bases lining up with TRBD1. This CDR3 comprises 15 residues. Losses at the gene ends were 5 bases for V and 4 bases for J; bases not matched to a gene: 6. From germline, CDR1 is SGHVS and CDR2 FQNEAQ. The DNA for the CDR3 is TGTGCCAGCAGCCCACCGGACAGGGGATACAATGAGCAGTTCTTC. This encodes CASSPPDRGYNEQFF.

This clone turned up a few times. J is TRBJ2-7 and V is TRBV4-1; 7 nucleotides agree with TRBD2. The CDR3 sequence is 20 residues long. V dropped 1 base and J dropped 4; count of bases not matched to a gene: 22. Per germline, CDR1 MGHRA and CDR2 YSYEKL. The CDR3 reads CASSQGLIVPSGSLRYEQYF. CDR3 nucleotide sequence: TGCGCCAGCAGCCAAGGCTTAATAGTGCCTAGCGGATCCCTTCGGTACGAGCAGTACTTC.

The rearrangement links TRBV7-6 to TRBJ2-7, with D possibly matching TRBD1 (5 bases). In germline, CDR1 is SGHVS, CDR2 FNYEAQ. This CDR3 contains 15 residues. V lost 2 bases, J lost 0 bases, and 11 bases lay in between. The DNA of the CDR3 is TGTGCCAGCAGCTTAAGAACCGACAGCTCCTACGAGCAGTACTTC. It is translated as CASSLRTDSSYEQYF. Together with reference TRBV7-6 and TRBJ2-7, the CDR3 gives the full variable domain: GAGVSQSPRYKVTKRGQDVALRCDPISGHVSLYWYRQALGQGPEFLTYFNYEAQQDKSGLPNDRFSAERPEGSISTLTIQRTEQRDSAMYRCASSLRTDSSYEQYFGPGTRLTVT.

The V and J genes are TRBV7-2 and TRBJ2-2; 8 bases align to TRBD1. The CDR3 runs to 16 residues. The V segment lost 0 bases and the J segment 5 bases; nucleotides outside the gene matches: 5. The V gene's germline CDR1 is SGHTA and CDR2 FQGNSA. CDR3 sequence: CASSLAAGGRTGELFF. In DNA, the CDR3 is TGTGCCAGCAGCTTAGCCGCAGGGGGCAGAACCGGGGAGCTGTTTTTT.

Here the CDR3 reads CASRSGGGSYEQYF. The CDR3 DNA reads as TGTGCCAGTCGGTCGGGGGGAGGGTCCTACGAGCAGTACTTC. The chain is built from TRBV19 and TRBJ2-7, with TRBD2 identical over 7 bases. CDR3 length: 14 residues. Germline values: CDR1 LNHDA, CDR2 SQIVND (reference sequence). With 8 bases clipped from V and 1 base from J, the junction kept 8 bases outside the gene matches.

The chain recombines TRBV27 with TRBJ2-3; 7 nucleotides agree with TRBD2. V lost 2 bases to trimming and J lost 0 bases; unmatched junction nucleotides: 2. The V gene's germline CDR1 is MNHEY and CDR2 SMNVEV (reference sequence). The CDR3 has 15 amino acids. This chain's CDR3 is CASSLGRESTDTQYF. Written as DNA, the CDR3 is TGTGCCAGCAGTTTAGGGCGGGAGAGCACAGATACGCAGTATTTT.

V is TRBV4-1 and J is TRBJ1-1; D may be TRBD1 (6 bases). Germline lookup yields CDR1 MGHRA and CDR2 YSYEKL. V was pared by 0 bases and J by 2 bases, with 10 bases between. The CDR3 consists of 15 residues. For the CDR3, the DNA is TGCGCCAGCAGCCAAGACGCGGGGGCAAACACTGAAGCTTTCTTT. Translating it yields CASSQDAGANTEAFF.

The V gene is TRBV7-3, the J gene TRBJ2-1; D is ambiguous. V dropped 4 bases and J dropped 0 bases, with 10 bases sitting between them. The CDR3 is made up of 15 amino acids. Per germline, CDR1 SGHTA and CDR2 FQGTGA. The CDR3 coding sequence is TGTGCCAGCAGCTCCTCCCCAGGCTCCTACAATGAGCAGTTCTTC. Protein sequence: CASSSSPGSYNEQFF.

CDR3 DNA sequence: TGCAGCGGGGGACTAGCGGAAGAGACCCAGTACTTC. Amino acid sequence: CSGGLAEETQYF. J is TRBJ2-5 and V is TRBV29-1; 11 bases fit TRBD2. Germline assignment: CDR1 SQVTM and CDR2 ANQGSEA. The CDR3 loop spans 12 amino acids. The V and J ends lost 7 bases and 3 bases, in that order; junction bases with no gene match: 1.

This clone has a handful of counts. The rearrangement uses TRBV7-3 and TRBJ2-5; D ambiguous. This CDR3 region has 13 residues. Germline values: CDR1 SGHTA, CDR2 FQGTGA. The V end lost 1 base, the J end lost 5 bases, and 8 bases lay between the germline ends. This CDR3 is CASSLISTETQYF. The CDR3 nucleotides read TGTGCCAGCAGCTTAATAAGCACGGAGACCCAGTACTTC.

The chain is built from TRBV27 and TRBJ1-1; D is possibly TRBD1 (5 bases). This CDR3 contains 16 residues. Germline CDR1 is MNHEY and CDR2 is SMNVEV (reference sequence). V dropped 0 bases and J dropped 3 bases, with 14 bases sitting between them. The CDR3 protein is CASSLSGDGGDTEAFF. The CDR3 region has the DNA TGTGCCAGCAGTTTATCGGGGGACGGAGGGGACACTGAAGCTTTCTTT.

This clone was seen only a few times. The V gene is TRBV29-1, the J gene TRBJ2-1; 9 bases line up with TRBD2. The CDR3 is 13 residues long. The junction had 8 bases not matched to a gene; V was cut back by 7 bases and J by 7 bases. CDR1 and CDR2 from the germline V gene are SQVTM and ANQGSEA. DNA for the CDR3: TGCAGCGCAAGCGGGAGGCACGGTAATGAGCAGTTCTTC. Translated, it gives CSASGRHGNEQFF.

The chain uses TRBV2 and TRBJ2-5; TRBD1 matches at 7 bases. Germline CDR1 reads SNHLY; CDR2 reads FYNNEI. Germline trimming cut 1 base from V and 0 bases from J; bases unmatched to any gene: 2. The CDR3 loop spans 15 amino acids. CDR3 in amino acids: CASSEGGQDQETQYF. The CDR3 bases are TGTGCCAGCAGTGAAGGTGGACAGGACCAAGAGACCCAGTACTTC.